The rows below give T cell receptor beta chains drawn from one sample of a study of T cell repertoires in cytomegalovirus infection. A single record per CDR3 protein comes from TCRdb applying MiXCR to the reads. Counted here are about 360,000 distinct CDR3 sequences, 15% to 20% occurring once; the ten biggest clones make up roughly 9%. Sequenced: PBMCs. These receptors were collected from a human donor in good health (CMV status not recorded). Some clones in this sample may be carry-over from other donors' samples. The CDR3 runs from the conserved cysteine through the conserved F or W. D genes are given only for firm matches.

v_call	j_call	d_call	cdr3_aa
TRBV5-4	TRBJ1-5	.	CASSPGGGENQPQHF
TRBV6-1	TRBJ2-7	.	CATGTDRGVEQYF
TRBV20-1	TRBJ2-7	TRBD2	CSASEREASDEQYF
TRBV7-8	TRBJ2-7	TRBD2	CASSLASGGTYEQYF
TRBV20-1	TRBJ1-3	.	CSARVPGSGNTIYF
TRBV29-1	TRBJ2-1	.	CSVVRNNEQFF
TRBV7-9	TRBJ1-1	TRBD1	CASSSTGATEAFF
TRBV28	TRBJ1-6	.	CASSFFRSGNSPLHF
TRBV29-1	TRBJ1-2	.	CSVVVGTVTLNYGYTF
TRBV7-8	TRBJ1-3	.	CASSLGQEMIGNTIYF
TRBV11-2	TRBJ2-3	.	CASNRPEGIGASTDTQYF
TRBV10-3	TRBJ1-1	.	CAISPGGNTEAFF
TRBV11-2	TRBJ1-2	TRBD1	CASSRRDSGYGYTF
TRBV7-6	TRBJ2-1	TRBD2	CASSLIRAGGRDEQFF
TRBV11-2	TRBJ2-7	.	CASSDYSYEQYF
TRBV20-1	TRBJ1-5	.	CSASLIGWEPQHF
TRBV29-1	TRBJ2-2	.	CSVEAGELFF
TRBV19	TRBJ1-1	.	CASSILRTANTEAFF
TRBV12-3/TRBV12-4	TRBJ2-3	.	CATGLTDTQYF
TRBV20-1	TRBJ2-1	.	CSASWAGSYNEQFF
TRBV7-8	TRBJ2-1	TRBD2	CASSFNSGRDEQFF
TRBV6-6	TRBJ2-5	.	CASSYGVRYQETQYF
TRBV10-3	TRBJ2-7	TRBD1	CAISDGTGLYEQYF
TRBV11-3	TRBJ1-2	.	CASSLVTQSPNYGYTF
TRBV6-1	TRBJ1-6	.	CASSFGRSEGESSYNSPLHF
TRBV20-1	TRBJ1-1	.	CSAREGGIFSEAFF
TRBV11-3	TRBJ2-1	.	CASSGQGSNEQFF
TRBV2	TRBJ2-3	.	CASSEALGRDTDTQYF
TRBV7-8	TRBJ2-3	.	CASSLLATPGAPSTDTQYF
TRBV5-4	TRBJ2-1	.	CASSLVSVVGAAEQFF
TRBV28	TRBJ2-5	.	CASSLGTEYQETQYF
TRBV7-2	TRBJ2-3	TRBD2	CASSLRGTSGIRTDTQYF
TRBV10-3	TRBJ2-1	TRBD2	CAIRPNRGGSYNEQFF
TRBV7-2	TRBJ1-1	.	CASGLDVGRPTAAFF
TRBV2	TRBJ1-2	TRBD1	CASRPGTGWGGYGYTF
TRBV12-3/TRBV12-4	TRBJ1-4	.	CASTRTGSEKLFF
TRBV7-6	TRBJ2-1	TRBD2	CASSLSGLANNEQFF
TRBV5-4	TRBJ1-1	.	CASTRGPENTEAFF
TRBV19	TRBJ1-1	.	CASSISDSLEAFF
TRBV28	TRBJ2-7	.	CASTDAYRKYEQYF
TRBV29-1	TRBJ2-6	.	CSVVSGANVLTF
TRBV7-8	TRBJ2-1	.	CASSRAYNEQFF
TRBV5-1	TRBJ2-6	.	CARSLDRGTSGANVLTF
TRBV18	TRBJ1-2	.	CASSATATTRLNYGYTF
TRBV7-2	TRBJ2-5	TRBD2	CASSSIGLAAIGGETQYF
TRBV19	TRBJ2-7	.	CASRATASRLQYF
TRBV20-1	TRBJ2-1	.	CSASSTRGGFF
TRBV10-3	TRBJ2-4	.	CAISESEAKNIQYF
TRBV3-1	TRBJ1-6	.	CASSQGVSQYNSPLHF